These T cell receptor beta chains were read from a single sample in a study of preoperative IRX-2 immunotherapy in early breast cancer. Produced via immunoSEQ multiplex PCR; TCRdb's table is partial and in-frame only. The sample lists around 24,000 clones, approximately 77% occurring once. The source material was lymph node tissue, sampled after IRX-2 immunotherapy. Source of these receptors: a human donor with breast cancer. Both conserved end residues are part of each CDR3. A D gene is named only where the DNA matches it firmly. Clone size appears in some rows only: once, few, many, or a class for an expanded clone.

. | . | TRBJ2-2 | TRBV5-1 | CASSLVFEGAGELFF | TGCGCCAGCAGCTTAGTTTTCGAGGGGGCCGGGGAGCTGTTTTTT
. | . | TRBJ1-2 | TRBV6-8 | CASSSDRNYGYTF | TGTGCCAGCAGTTCGGACAGAAACTATGGCTACACCTTC
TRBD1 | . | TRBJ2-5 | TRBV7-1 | CASSHRGRETQYF | TGTGCCAGCAGCCACAGGGGGCGTGAGACCCAGTACTTC
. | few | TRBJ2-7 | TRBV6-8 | CASSLGLRRGEQYF | TGTGCCAGCAGTTTGGGGTTGCGACGGGGCGAGCAGTACTTC
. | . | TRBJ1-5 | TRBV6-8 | CASSYLLAGGPQHF | TGTGCCAGCAGTTACTTGTTGGCAGGAGGGCCCCAGCATTTT
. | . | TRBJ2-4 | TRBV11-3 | CASSFLGLGRNIQYF | TGTGCCAGCAGCTTCTTGGGGTTGGGGCGGAACATTCAGTACTTC
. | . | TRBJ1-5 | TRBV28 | CASTPPESNQPQHF | TGTGCCAGCACCCCACCCGAGAGCAATCAGCCCCAGCATTTT
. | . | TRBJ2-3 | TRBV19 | CASSKKPEGHGTDTQYF | TGTGCCAGTAGTAAGAAGCCGGAAGGACACGGCACAGATACGCAGTATTTT
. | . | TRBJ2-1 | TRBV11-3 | CASSPDSRQIYNEQFF | TGTGCCAGCAGCCCGGACTCCCGCCAGATCTACAATGAGCAGTTCTTC
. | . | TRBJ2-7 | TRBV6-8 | CASRPFGNYEQYF | TGTGCCAGCAGGCCGTTCGGAAACTACGAGCAGTACTTC
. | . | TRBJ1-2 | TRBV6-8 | CASSYDSTGGYTF | TGTGCCAGCAGTTACGACTCGACAGGCGGCTACACCTTC
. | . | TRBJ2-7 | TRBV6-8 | CASSQITYEQYF | TGTGCCAGCAGCCAGATCACCTACGAGCAGTACTTC
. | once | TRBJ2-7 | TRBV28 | CASSLGFDEQYF | TGTGCCAGCAGTTTAGGATTTGACGAGCAGTACTTC
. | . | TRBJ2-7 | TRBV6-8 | CASTTGRGSASYEQYF | TGTGCCAGCACAACGGGAAGGGGGTCGGCCTCCTACGAGCAGTACTTC
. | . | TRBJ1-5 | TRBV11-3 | CASSLGLGGLGQPQHF | TGTGCCAGCAGCTTGGGCCTCGGGGGCTTAGGGCAGCCCCAGCATTTT
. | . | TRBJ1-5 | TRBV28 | CASSSAGGNQPQHF | TGTGCCAGCAGTTCGGCAGGGGGCAATCAGCCCCAGCATTTT
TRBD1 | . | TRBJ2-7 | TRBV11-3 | CASSLLTGGDEQYF | TGTGCCAGCAGCTTACTGACAGGGGGTGACGAGCAGTACTTC
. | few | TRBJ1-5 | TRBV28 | CASSSQGFGNQPQHF | TGTGCCAGCAGTTCGCAGGGCTTTGGCAATCAGCCCCAGCATTTT
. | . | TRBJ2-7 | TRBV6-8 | CASSVDYNSYEQYF | TGTGCCAGCAGTGTCGACTACAACTCCTACGAGCAGTACTTC
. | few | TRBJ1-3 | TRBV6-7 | CASSPDISIYF | TGTGCCAGCAGCCCGGACATCTCCATATATTTT
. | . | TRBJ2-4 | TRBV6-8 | CASSYSVQYQNIQYF | TGTGCCAGCAGTTACTCGGTGCAGTACCAAAACATTCAGTACTTC
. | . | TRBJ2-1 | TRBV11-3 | CASSTARAQNNEQFF | TGTGCCAGCAGCACTGCCCGCGCCCAAAACAATGAGCAGTTCTTC
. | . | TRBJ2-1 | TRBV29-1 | CSVLTVDYNEQFF | TGCAGCGTTCTAACAGTAGACTACAATGAGCAGTTCTTC
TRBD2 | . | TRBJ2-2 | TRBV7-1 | CASSLVASGTGELFF | TGTGCCAGCAGCTTAGTAGCTAGCGGAACCGGGGAGCTGTTTTTT
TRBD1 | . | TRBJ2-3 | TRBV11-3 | CASSIRQGATTDTQYF | TGTGCCAGCAGTATAAGACAGGGGGCGACCACAGATACGCAGTATTTT
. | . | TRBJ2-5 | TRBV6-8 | CASTPATGLQETQYF | TGTGCCAGCACCCCAGCGACGGGCCTCCAAGAGACCCAGTACTTC